This T cell receptor beta chain was recorded in a study of shared clonotypes between healthy human individuals. Study-wide results and caveats: Larger richness was generally estimated for naive than memory subsets. The sole specimen, blood, was sampled, and tissue repertoires likely differ.

Data came from immunoSEQ multiplex PCR; TCRdb stores just in-frame clones and leaves some out. The sample has roughly 1 million clones, about 76% seen once. Comment on this clone: Antigen: not known.

Healthy HIV-negative adults without recent acute infections or vaccinations served as donors. Division of CD4+ cells produced a CD45RA+ naive subset and a CD45RA-negative memory subset. This CDR3 is built from 13 residues. Germline CDR1 reads SGHAT; CDR2 reads FQNNGV. V is TRBV11-2 and J is TRBJ2-5; either TRBD1 or TRBD2 may supply D (6 bases each). Matching the DNA end better, TRBJ2-7 makes the J call doubtful. The sequence was obtained from a young man in good health. The material sequenced was memory CD4+ T cells sorted from blood. The subset was: CD45RA-negative fraction. CDR3 DNA sequence: TGTGCCAGCAGCTTTCTACAGGGAGGCGAGCAGTACTTC. Residues: CASSFLQGGEQYF.